This TCR beta chain was captured in a study of blood T cell repertoires in COVID-19. Clones were sequenced by immunoSEQ multiplex PCR, and TCRdb holds only the in-frame ones, with some missing. The data hold 200,000 to 250,000 clones, with about nine tenths observed a single time. This clone was found once. The length of the CDR3 is 15 residues. Germline CDR1 and CDR2: SGHTA and FQGNSA. Trimming took 5 bases from V and 6 from J; bases not matched to a gene: 11. The sample was peripheral blood. This clonotype originated in a young man with COVID-19, enrolled during active disease. The chain has TRBV7-2 and TRBJ2-7, with 9 bases matching TRBD2. For the CDR3, the DNA is TGTGCCAGCAGCCCCAATATGGGAGCGGGAGGCGAGCAGTACTTC. This codes for CASSPNMGAGGEQYF.